These 8 T cell receptor beta chains share one sample of origin, sequenced in a study of blood T cells in healthy people across ages. Sample-barcoded 5' priming and a J-beta primer mix drove a second PCR of 7 to 11 cycles. TCRdb independently ran MiXCR on the 5' RACE reads; one entry per CDR3 protein. Among roughly 410,000 distinct CDR3 sequences listed, about 52% were seen once. What was sequenced was blood. The source is a man aged 55 to 70 in good health.

The V and J genes are TRBV6-2 or TRBV6-3 and TRBJ1-2; D may be TRBD1 (6 bases). The CDR3 has 13 amino acids. Germline assignment: CDR1 MNHEY and CDR2 SVGEGT. Trimming left V 2 bases short and J 8 bases short, with 12 bases between. This CDR3 reads CASSYPGVFGYTF. CDR3 nucleotide sequence: TGTGCCAGCAGTTACCCAGGGGTATTCGGCTACACCTTC.

The chain joins TRBV5-1 to TRBJ2-1, with D uncertain. With 2 bases removed from V and 9 bases from J, the gap between germline ends came to 6 bases. The CDR3 length is 11 residues. CDR1 is SGHRS, CDR2 YFSETQ, per germline. This chain's CDR3 is CASSFQVEQFF. The CDR3 nucleotides read TGCGCCAGCAGCTTCCAGGTTGAGCAGTTCTTC.

The rearrangement links TRBV7-9 to TRBJ2-1, with 9 bases that match TRBD1. The CDR3 is 16 residues long. Germline values: CDR1 SEHNR, CDR2 FQNEAQ (reference sequence). With V trimmed by 3 bases and J by 13 bases, 16 bases remained unmatched. CDR3 nucleotide sequence: TGTGCCAGCAGCTTGGGGACAGGGATGATCTGGGAGACCCAGTTCTTC. Translation: CASSLGTGMIWETQFF.

V and J are TRBV12-3 or TRBV12-4 and TRBJ2-3; no reliable D call. The CDR3 consists of 11 residues. V was shortened by 7 bases and J by 4 bases, with 6 bases between the two germline ends. CDR3 DNA sequence: TGTGCCAGCATGATAGCAGATACGCAGTATTTT. Translated, it gives CASMIADTQYF.

This clonotype was counted at least ten times. This chain joins TRBV11-2 and TRBJ2-7, with 8 bases identical to TRBD1. CDR1 is SGHAT and CDR2 is FQNNGV in the germline V gene. The CDR3 runs to 14 residues. V was pared by 3 bases and J by 3 bases, with 4 bases of the junction left unmatched. Here the CDR3 DNA reads TGTGCCAGCAGCTTCGGACAGGGATTCTACGAGCAGTACTTC. Residues: CASSFGQGFYEQYF.

The V and J genes are TRBV20-1 and TRBJ2-5, with a possible D match to TRBD1 (6 bases). The CDR3 extends over 16 amino acids. V lost 3 bases, J lost 7 bases, and 24 bases lay in between. CDR1 DFQATT and CDR2 SNEGSKA come from the germline V gene (reference sequence). CDR3 loop: CSASSGVLSARGTQYF. For the CDR3, the DNA is TGCAGTGCTAGTTCAGGGGTGTTGTCAGCTCGGGGGACCCAGTACTTC.

This sequence joins TRBV28 and TRBJ2-7; possibly TRBD1 for D (5 bases). This CDR3 contains 15 residues. Trimming took off 3 bases at V and 2 bases at J, with 14 bases between the two ends. Germline CDR1 is MDHEN and CDR2 is SYDVKM. The chain's CDR3 is CASSFPSDTTYEQYF. CDR3 DNA sequence: TGTGCCAGCAGTTTTCCCTCGGACACCACCTACGAGCAGTACTTC.

The genes are TRBV27 and TRBJ2-7; unclear D gene. The length of the CDR3 is 16 residues. CDR1 is MNHEY and CDR2 is SMNVEV in the germline V gene (reference sequence). V lost 2 bases and J 7 bases, leaving 21 bases between the germline ends. The CDR3 loop reads CASSLNAWGRAGEQYF. CDR3 coding DNA: TGTGCCAGCAGTTTAAATGCGTGGGGTAGGGCCGGGGAGCAGTACTTC.